This T cell receptor (beta chain) came from a study of naive and memory T cell subsets. This clonotype came up a few times. Its antigen is currently unknown. V gave up 7 bases and J gave up 1 base; unmatched junction bases: 9. The CDR3 is made up of 16 amino acids. The V gene's germline CDR1 is SNHLY and CDR2 FYNNEI. Overall study findings and caveats: In naive cells, over 95% of TCR sequences were seen only once.

Two oligonucleotides, mixed equimolar, formed the beta constant-region primer covering TRBC1 and TRBC2. TCRdb itself ran the UMI-ligation and nested PCR reads through MiXCR, one entry per CDR3 protein. The sample holds 120,000 to 150,000 distinct CDR3 sequences; about 15% are singletons and the top ten take approximately 0.13%. Sequencing was performed on naive CD4+ T cells from blood. The chain combines TRBV2 with TRBJ2-5; 10 nucleotides line up with TRBD1. This sequence originates from a human donor in good health. The CDR3 DNA follows: TGTGCCAGCAAGCCGGACAGGGGGGGAGGCCAAGAGACCCAGTACTTC. Translated, it gives CASKPDRGGGQETQYF.